These 22 T cell receptor beta chains share one sample of origin, sequenced in a study of blood T cell repertoires in COVID-19 (dated by TCRdb to 2018 to 2021). Libraries were made using the immunoSEQ multiplex PCR assay. As stored in TCRdb, this immuneACCESS dataset retains in-frame rearrangements with V and J assigned. A fraction of the clones does not appear; measured against another copy, unresolved V genes explain less than half of the discrepancy, and the remainder lacks a known reason. For this sample there are hundreds of thousands of clones; 90% appear just once. The ten largest clones capture around 0.98% of the sample. The sample was peripheral blood. Source of these receptors: a woman in her 40s with COVID-19, enrolled during active disease.

The CDR3 DNA follows: TGCGCCAGCAGCTTGCGCGCGGGAGACAGGGGTAACTATGGCTACACCTTC. Translation gives CASSLRAGDRGNYGYTF. J is TRBJ1-2 and V is TRBV5-1; 8 bases are a match to TRBD1. In germline, CDR1 is SGHRS, CDR2 YFSETQ. V lost 1 base and J lost 1; bases outside the gene matches: 9. The CDR3 has 17 residues. Using reference TRBV5-1 and TRBJ1-2 for the parts outside the CDR3, the full variable domain is KAGVTQTPRYLIKTRGQQVTLSCSPISGHRSVSWYQQTPGQGLQFLFEYFSETQRNKGNFPGRFSGRQFSNSRSEMNVSTLELGDSALYLCASSLRAGDRGNYGYTFGSGTRLTVV.

The V and J genes are TRBV5-4 and TRBJ2-1, with D maybe TRBD1 (6 bases). CDR1 SGHNT and CDR2 YYREEE come from the germline V gene (reference sequence). The CDR3 has 14 amino acids. With 0 bases removed from V and 10 bases from J, the gap between germline ends came to 14 bases. This CDR3 reads CASSLGGPTMEQFF. DNA for the CDR3: TGTGCCAGCAGCTTGGGGGGGCCTACAATGGAGCAGTTCTTC.

The table lists this clone with a few counts. Within the sample, other DNA sequences also encode this same CDR3. The rearrangement links TRBV19 to TRBJ1-5; TRBD1 matches 8 bases. CDR3 size: 15 residues. V trimming: 3 bases; J trimming: 0 bases; junction bases outside the gene matches: 1. Looked up from germline, CDR1 is LNHDA and CDR2 is SQIVND (reference sequence). This chain's CDR3 is CASSMDRVSNQPQHF. The CDR3 DNA is TGTGCCAGTAGTATGGACAGGGTTAGCAATCAGCCCCAGCATTTT.

The chain's CDR3 is CASSPLGGGYGYTF. CDR3 DNA: TGTGCCAGCAGTCCCCTTGGGGGAGGATATGGCTACACCTTC. The chain is built from TRBV28 and TRBJ1-2, with D possibly matching TRBD1 (5 bases). From germline, CDR1 is MDHEN and CDR2 SYDVKM. Trimming took off 5 bases at V and 5 bases at J, with 15 bases between the two ends. This CDR3 has 14 amino acids.

The rearrangement uses TRBV5-8 and TRBJ1-2; D unresolved. The V gene lost 4 bases and the J gene lost 8 bases, with 12 bases spanning the gap. CDR1 SGHTS and CDR2 YDEGEE come from the germline V gene. CDR3 length: 12 amino acids. CDR3 in DNA: TGTGCCAGCAGCGAAACCACTTGGGGCTACACCTTC. It is translated as CASSETTWGYTF. The whole variable domain, filled in from reference TRBV5-8 and TRBJ1-2, reads EAGVTQSPTHLIKTRGQQATLRCSPISGHTSVYWYQQALGLGLQFLLWYDEGEERNRGNFPPRFSGRQFPNYSSELNVNALELEDSALYLCASSETTWGYTFGSGTRLTVV.

The chain combines TRBV27 with TRBJ1-2, with D tentatively TRBD1 (5 bases). There are 13 residues in the CDR3. V dropped 6 bases and J dropped 5 bases, with 13 bases sitting between them. Per the germline V gene, CDR1 is MNHEY and CDR2 is SMNVEV (reference sequence). CDR3 region: CASRHTQGYGYTF. In DNA form, the CDR3 reads TGTGCCAGCAGGCATACCCAGGGTTATGGCTACACCTTC.

The chain carries TRBV7-9 and TRBJ1-2, with unresolved D. In germline, CDR1 is SEHNR, CDR2 FQNEAQ (reference sequence). The CDR3 covers 13 residues. V was clipped by 7 bases and J by 7 bases, with 16 bases between them. The DNA of the CDR3 is TGTGCCAGCAATCTACCGAGGAGTAGTGGCTACACCTTC. Residues: CASNLPRSSGYTF. Together with reference TRBV7-9 and TRBJ1-2, the CDR3 gives the full variable domain: DTGVSQNPRHKITKRGQNVTFRCDPISEHNRLYWYRQTLGQGPEFLTYFQNEAQLEKSRLLSDRFSAERPKGSFSTLEIQRTEQGDSAMYLCASNLPRSSGYTFGSGTRLTVV.

The chain couples TRBV27 to TRBJ1-1, with 7 positions matching TRBD1. This CDR3 is built from 15 residues. The V gene's germline CDR1 is MNHEY and CDR2 SMNVEV (reference sequence). V shed 3 bases, J shed 4 bases, and the junction held 8 bases outside the gene matches. This CDR3 reads CASSLTGLMGTEAFF. CDR3 coding DNA: TGTGCCAGCAGTTTGACAGGGCTAATGGGCACTGAAGCTTTCTTT.

The V and J genes are TRBV28 and TRBJ2-7; D perhaps matches TRBD1 (6 bases). The CDR3 has 16 residues. The V end lost 3 bases, the J end lost 0 bases, and 15 bases lay between the germline ends. CDR1 is MDHEN and CDR2 is SYDVKM in the germline V gene. CDR3 in amino acids: CASSLPSWTASYEQYF. In nucleotides, the CDR3 is TGTGCCAGCAGTTTGCCCTCTTGGACAGCCTCCTACGAGCAGTACTTC. The whole variable domain, filled in from reference TRBV28 and TRBJ2-7, reads DVKVTQSSRYLVKRTGEKVFLECVQDMDHENMFWYRQDPGLGLRLIYFSYDVKMKEKGDIPEGYSVSREKKERFSLILESASTNQTSMYLCASSLPSWTASYEQYFGPGTRLTVT.

The chain is built from TRBV7-2 and TRBJ2-6; perhaps TRBD2 as D (7 bases). Between the trimmed V and J ends, which lost 5 bases and 2 bases, there was a span of 22 bases. CDR1 is SGHTA and CDR2 is FQGNSA in the germline V gene. The CDR3 consists of 19 residues. CDR3 sequence: CASSPLVGASGAGANVLTF. Here the CDR3 DNA reads TGTGCCAGCAGCCCCCTGGTGGGGGCGAGCGGGGCTGGGGCCAACGTCCTGACTTTC.

A few counts support this clone. This sequence joins TRBV7-9 and TRBJ1-1; tentatively, D is TRBD1 (6 bases). Germline lookup yields CDR1 SEHNR and CDR2 FQNEAQ (reference sequence). V shed 5 bases and J shed 1 base, with 8 bases lying between them. The CDR3 consists of 13 residues. CDR3 in amino acids: CASSMGQNTEAFF. The DNA of the CDR3 is TGTGCCAGCAGCATGGGACAGAACACTGAAGCTTTCTTT.

Details on this clone: This sample includes further DNA sequences coding for the same CDR3. This chain links TRBV27 with TRBJ1-5, with 8 bases fitting TRBD1. The CDR3 runs 14 residues. V was clipped by 5 bases and J by 4 bases; unmatched bases: 4. The germline V gene encodes CDR1 MNHEY and CDR2 SMNVEV (reference sequence). The CDR3 sequence: CASSLRQGNQPQHF. The DNA for the CDR3 is TGTGCCAGCAGTCTTAGACAGGGGAATCAGCCCCAGCATTTT.

The chain links TRBV29-1 to TRBJ2-1, with D possibly being TRBD1 (6 bases). This CDR3 has 14 amino acids. V shed 6 bases and J shed 3 bases, with 15 bases lying between them. Germline assignment: CDR1 SQVTM and CDR2 ANQGSEA. The CDR3 DNA is TGCAGCGTAGACCAACAGGGATTCTACAATGAGCAGTTCTTC. It encodes CSVDQQGFYNEQFF.

The chain couples TRBV18 to TRBJ1-1; 7 bases line up with TRBD1. The CDR3 sequence is 15 residues long. Germline lookup yields CDR1 KGHSH and CDR2 LQKENI. Trimming removed 0 bases from V and 3 bases from J; junction bases left unmatched: 4. CDR3 protein: CASSPPPGGHTEAFF. CDR3 sequence (DNA): TGTGCCAGCTCACCACCTCCAGGGGGTCACACTGAAGCTTTCTTT.

This clone appeared once. V gene TRBV9 combines with J gene TRBJ1-4; tentatively, D is TRBD1 (6 bases). Germline CDR1 reads SGDLS; CDR2 reads YYNGEE. The CDR3 is 17 residues long. V shed 4 bases and J shed 8 bases, with 24 bases lying between them. CDR3 coding DNA: TGTGCCAGCAGCCGGGGCCCGGGGGGGGCCGTGAACGAAAAACTGTTTTTT. Translation: CASSRGPGGAVNEKLFF.

The chain recombines TRBV3-1 (or the pseudogene TRBV3-2) with TRBJ2-7; 12 bases agree with TRBD1. CDR3 length: 15 residues. The germline gives CDR1 LGHDT, CDR2 YNNKEL (reference sequence). V lost 3 bases to trimming and J lost 7 bases; unmatched junction nucleotides: 7. The CDR3 region is CASSQGGQGAGEQYF. CDR3 in DNA: TGTGCCAGCAGCCAGGGGGGACAGGGGGCTGGGGAGCAGTACTTC.

V gene TRBV6-2 or TRBV6-3 combines with J gene TRBJ1-1, with a tentative D call TRBD1 (6 bases). Looked up from germline, CDR1 is MNHEY and CDR2 is SVGEGT. The CDR3 covers 14 residues. The ends were cut back, 2 bases at V and 1 base at J, with 8 bases in the middle. CDR3 amino acids: CASSYGGSNTEAFF. The CDR3 DNA reads TGTGCCAGCAGTTACGGGGGCTCGAACACTGAAGCTTTCTTT.

This clone is a singleton in its sample. The rearrangement joins TRBV7-3 to TRBJ2-7, with a tentative D call TRBD1 (5 bases). The CDR3 is made up of 20 amino acids. Per the germline V gene, CDR1 is SGHTA and CDR2 is FQGTGA. Trimming stripped 1 base from V and 2 bases from J, with 27 bases between. Here the CDR3 DNA reads TGTGCCAGCAGCTTAATCGGTGGGGCCTCAATCAGGGCTAACACCTACGAGCAGTACTTC. This translates into CASSLIGGASIRANTYEQYF.

This clone was seen just once. V usage is TRBV2 and J usage is TRBJ2-3, with 8 bases aligning to TRBD1. Germline V gene data show CDR1 as SNHLY and CDR2 as FYNNEI. The V gene end was trimmed by 6 bases and the J gene end by 3 bases; junction bases not matched to a gene: 11. There are 16 residues in the CDR3. The CDR3 nucleotides read TGTGCCAGCAGCAGCTATGGGACAGGCCTGACAGATACGCAGTATTTT. Amino acids: CASSSYGTGLTDTQYF.

This clone was detected only a few times. V and J are TRBV28 and TRBJ1-2; D perhaps matches TRBD1 (5 bases). V lost 6 bases and J lost 2, with 19 bases in between. CDR3 length: 16 residues. Germline V gives CDR1 MDHEN, CDR2 SYDVKM. The DNA for the CDR3 is TGTGCCAGCAGCCTCGATGCAGGGACTCCCAACTATGGCTACACCTTC. It yields the protein CASSLDAGTPNYGYTF.

The V gene is TRBV4-2, the J gene TRBJ2-7, with 8 bases matching TRBD1. The CDR3 loop spans 15 amino acids. Germline V gives CDR1 LGHNA, CDR2 YNFKEQ. Trimming cost V 4 bases and J 0 bases; bases outside gene matches: 5. The CDR3 bases are TGTGCCAGCAGCCTAGGGACAGGAAGCTCCTACGAGCAGTACTTC. Translated: CASSLGTGSSYEQYF.

A few counts support this clone. The V and J genes are TRBV11-3 and TRBJ1-3; D is unresolved. The germline CDR1 and CDR2 sequences are SGHNT and YENEEA. There are 15 residues in the CDR3. V lost 0 bases and J 6 bases, leaving 12 bases between the germline ends. CDR3 in amino acids: CASSLDSSGLNTIYF. The CDR3 region has the DNA TGTGCCAGCAGCTTAGACTCGTCAGGTTTAAACACCATATATTTT.